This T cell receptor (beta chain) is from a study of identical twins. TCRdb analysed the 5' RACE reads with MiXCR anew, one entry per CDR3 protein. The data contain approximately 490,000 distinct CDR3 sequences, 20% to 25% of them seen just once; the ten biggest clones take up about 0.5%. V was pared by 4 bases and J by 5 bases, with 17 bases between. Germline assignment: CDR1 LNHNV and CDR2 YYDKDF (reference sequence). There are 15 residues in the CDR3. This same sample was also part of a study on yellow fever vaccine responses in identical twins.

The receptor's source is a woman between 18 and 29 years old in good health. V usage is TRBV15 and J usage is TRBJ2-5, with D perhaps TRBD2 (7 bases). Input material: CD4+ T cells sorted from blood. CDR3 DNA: TGTGCCACCAGCAAAACCCACGGGGGGCTGGAGACCCAGTACTTC. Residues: CATSKTHGGLETQYF.